The clone carrying this T cell receptor (beta chain) has ten or more counts. Its specificity is unknown. The record originates from a study of T cells in Graves' hyperthyroidism and ophthalmopathy. Study-level points and caveats: Most thyroid clonotypes with frequency above 0.001 were detected in blood.

Germline trimming cut 7 bases from V and 1 base from J; bases unmatched to any gene: 3. Germline CDR1 and CDR2: SQVTM and ANQGSEA. The CDR3 is 12 residues long. Researchers amplified the TCR beta CDR3 regions from RNA transcripts. TCR CDR3 regions were first amplified by RT-PCR with HTBI primers. From the multiplex PCR reads, TCRdb called clonotypes with MiXCR, one entry per CDR3 protein. The data hold hundreds of thousands of distinct CDR3 sequences, with less than 45% observed a single time. Orbital computed tomography, thyroid ultrasound, serum thyroxine and TRAb, and clinical symptoms together informed the diagnoses.

Input material: peripheral blood or thyroid tissue (not recorded which). The gene calls are TRBV29-1 and TRBJ1-2; TRBD1 matches at 7 bases. The sequence derives from an adult man with Graves' disease, either hyperthyroidism or ophthalmopathy (not recorded which). DNA of the CDR3: TGCAGCGCCGACAGGGATAACTATGGCTACACCTTC. It specifies CSADRDNYGYTF.